This TCR beta chain was documented in a study of OX40 agonist ivuxolimab in advanced cancers. Across the whole study: It was ivuxolimab, an agonistic anti-OX40 (CD134) antibody, that patients were treated with.

Sequencing was performed with immunoSEQ multiplex PCR; in TCRdb, only in-frame clones are kept and a portion is missing. The sample consists of more than 65,000 clones, more than 70% of them appearing once. Autoimmune disease history or systemic immunosuppression meant exclusion. Germline-derived CDR1 and CDR2 are SQVTM and ANQGSEA. V lost 4 bases and J lost 7; bases outside the gene matches: 20. The CDR3 consists of 19 residues. This receptor was obtained from an adult with an advanced solid tumor such as melanoma, head and neck, liver or kidney cancer. The sequences come from CD4+ or CD8+ T cells sorted from blood, collected in a trial of the OX40 agonist ivuxolimab. The rearrangement joins TRBV29-1 to TRBJ2-1, with 12 bases identical to TRBD2. The CDR3 nucleotides read TGCAGCGTTGGGGTAGTAGAACTAGCGGGAGGATGGGACTCTAATGAGCAGTTCTTC. Amino acid sequence: CSVGVVELAGGWDSNEQFF.